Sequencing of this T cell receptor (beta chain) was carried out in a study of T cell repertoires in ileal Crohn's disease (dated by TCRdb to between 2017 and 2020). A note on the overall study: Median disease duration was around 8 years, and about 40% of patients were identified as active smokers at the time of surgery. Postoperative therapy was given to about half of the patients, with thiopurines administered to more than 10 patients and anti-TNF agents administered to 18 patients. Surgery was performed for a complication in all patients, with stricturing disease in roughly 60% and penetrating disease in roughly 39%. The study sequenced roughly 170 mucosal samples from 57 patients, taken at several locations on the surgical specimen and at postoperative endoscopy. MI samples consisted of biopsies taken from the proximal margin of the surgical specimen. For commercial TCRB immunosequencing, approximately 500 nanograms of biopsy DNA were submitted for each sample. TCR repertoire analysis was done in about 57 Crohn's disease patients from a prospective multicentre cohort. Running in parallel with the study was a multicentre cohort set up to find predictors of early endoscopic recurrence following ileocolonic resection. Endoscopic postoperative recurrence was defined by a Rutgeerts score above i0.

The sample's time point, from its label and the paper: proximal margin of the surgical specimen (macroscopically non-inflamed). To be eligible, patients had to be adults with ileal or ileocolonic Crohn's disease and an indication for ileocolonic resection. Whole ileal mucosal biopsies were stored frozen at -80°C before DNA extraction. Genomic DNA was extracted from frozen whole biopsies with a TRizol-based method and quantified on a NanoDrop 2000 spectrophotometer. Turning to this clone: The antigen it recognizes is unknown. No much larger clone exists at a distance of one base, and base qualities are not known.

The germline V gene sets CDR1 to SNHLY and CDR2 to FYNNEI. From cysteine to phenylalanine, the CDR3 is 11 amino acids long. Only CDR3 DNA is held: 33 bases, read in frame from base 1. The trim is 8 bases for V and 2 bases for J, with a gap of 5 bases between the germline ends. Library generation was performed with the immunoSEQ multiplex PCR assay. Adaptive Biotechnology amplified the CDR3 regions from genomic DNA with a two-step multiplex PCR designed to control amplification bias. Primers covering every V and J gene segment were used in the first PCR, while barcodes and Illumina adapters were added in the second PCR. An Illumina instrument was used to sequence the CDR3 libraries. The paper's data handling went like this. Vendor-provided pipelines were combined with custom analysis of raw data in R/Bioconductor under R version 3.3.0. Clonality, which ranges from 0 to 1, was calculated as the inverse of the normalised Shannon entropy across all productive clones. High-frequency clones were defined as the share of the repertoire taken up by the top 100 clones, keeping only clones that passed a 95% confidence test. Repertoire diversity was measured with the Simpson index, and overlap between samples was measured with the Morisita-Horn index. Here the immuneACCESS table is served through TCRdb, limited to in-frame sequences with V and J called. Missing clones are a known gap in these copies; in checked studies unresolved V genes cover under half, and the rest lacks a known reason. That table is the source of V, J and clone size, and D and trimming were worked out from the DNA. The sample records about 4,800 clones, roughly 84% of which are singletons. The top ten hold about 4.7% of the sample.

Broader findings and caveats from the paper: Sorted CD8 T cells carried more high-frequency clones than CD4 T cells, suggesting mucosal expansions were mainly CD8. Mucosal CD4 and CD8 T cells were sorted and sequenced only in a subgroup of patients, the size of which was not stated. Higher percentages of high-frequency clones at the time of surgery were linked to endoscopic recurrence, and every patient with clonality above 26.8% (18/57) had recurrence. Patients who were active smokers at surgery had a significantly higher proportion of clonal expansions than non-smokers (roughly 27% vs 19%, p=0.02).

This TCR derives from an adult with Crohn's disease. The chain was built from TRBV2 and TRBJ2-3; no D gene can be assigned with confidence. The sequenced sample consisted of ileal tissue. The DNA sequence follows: TGTGCCAGCGCCCACACAGATACGCAGTATTTT. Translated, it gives CASAHTDTQYF.